This T cell receptor (beta chain) was sequenced during a study of T-cell memory formation after mild COVID-19. Study-level information: Clustering of TCRs was largely donor specific.

Study results and caveats: Contracting CD4+ clones were located mainly in CM and EM, and CD8+ clones in EMRA.

TCR alpha and TCR beta cDNA libraries carrying sample barcodes and UMIs came from 5'RACE with constant-segment primers. TCRdb processed the 5' RACE reads anew with MiXCR; each CDR3 protein has one entry. The table shows fewer than 350,000 distinct CDR3 sequences, with about a sixth occurring only once. The CDR3 totals 13 residues. CDR1 is SGHTA and CDR2 is FQGTGA in the germline V gene. The germline V and J ends were trimmed by 5 bases and 4 bases, with 10 bases remaining between them. This clonotype was counted between two and nine times. As yet, its antigen is unknown. The rearrangement links TRBV7-3 to TRBJ2-3, with D unresolved. The sample taken for sequencing was PBMCs or a T cell subset sorted from them (not recorded which). The sequence came from a man aged 18 to 35 who had mild COVID-19 (a few samples of this study predate the infection). Cell type and time point are not known. CDR3 sequence (DNA): TGTGCCAGCAGCCCCTACACCGCAGATACGCAGTATTTT. This translates into CASSPYTADTQYF.